This T cell receptor beta chain originates from a study of beta chain features in type 1 diabetes. Points from the study as a whole: In every one of the four CD4+ subsets, TCRB CDR3s were moderately but significantly shorter in Type 1 diabetes patients.

As every portion of the isolated RNA was reverse transcribed, the sequencing read expressed TCRB transcripts. The table came from immunoSEQ multiplex PCR; TCRdb's copy has only in-frame clones and leaves some out. This sample has a few hundred thousand clones, with roughly 12% found just once. This CDR3 comprises 14 residues. After removal of 6 bases from V and 2 bases from J, the junction contained 1 base not matched to a gene. Per the germline V gene, CDR1 is MNHEY and CDR2 is SMNVEV (reference sequence). On this clone: Its antigen is undetermined.

The receptor comes from a woman aged 18 to 35 with type 1 diabetes. The sequencing input was naive CD4+ T cells from blood. The rearrangement joins TRBV27 to TRBJ1-4; 9 bases are a match to TRBD1. In nucleotides, the CDR3 is TGTGCCAGCAGCGGGACAGGGACTAATGAAAAACTGTTTTTT. Its translation: CASSGTGTNEKLFF.